This is a list of T cell receptor beta chains from one sample in a study of CD8+ T cells in alopecia areata. The table came from immunoSEQ multiplex PCR; TCRdb's copy has only in-frame clones and leaves some out. The table records hundreds of thousands of clones, under 80% of them present only once. Source: CD4+ T cells sorted from blood, taken at week 0. The receptor set was obtained from a human donor with alopecia areata. CDR3s include the opening cysteine and the closing phenylalanine or tryptophan. A D gene is named only where the DNA matches it firmly. Only some rows state a clone size, as once, few, many or a class for expanded clones.

NA	TRBD2	TRBV7-6	TRBJ2-1	CASSFPVAGAASYNEQFF	TGTGCCAGCAGCTTCCCGGTAGCGGGGGCCGCCTCCTACAATGAGCAGTTCTTC
NA	NA	TRBV29-1	TRBJ1-1	CSAAWNTEAFF	TGCAGCGCCGCTTGGAACACTGAAGCTTTCTTT
NA	TRBD2	TRBV29-1	TRBJ2-3	CSVVGTSGSTDTQYF	TGCAGCGTTGTCGGGACTAGCGGGAGCACAGATACGCAGTATTTT
NA	TRBD1	TRBV14	TRBJ2-7	CASSQAGTGSMRRNEQYF	TGTGCCAGCAGCCAAGCGGGGACAGGATCCATGAGGCGGAACGAGCAGTACTTC
NA	NA	TRBV9	TRBJ2-3	CASSVGWGRTDTQYF	TGTGCCAGCAGCGTAGGTTGGGGACGCACAGATACGCAGTATTTT
NA	TRBD1	TRBV7-6	TRBJ2-3	CASSMPGQYTDTQYF	TGTGCCAGCAGCATGCCGGGACAGTACACAGATACGCAGTATTTT
NA	NA	TRBV14	TRBJ1-2	CASSQEWASYGYTF	TGTGCCAGCAGCCAAGAATGGGCCAGCTATGGCTACACCTTC
few	NA	TRBV2	TRBJ2-7	CASGGSSYEQYF	TGTGCCAGCGGGGGGAGCTCCTACGAGCAGTACTTC
NA	TRBD1	TRBV19	TRBJ1-6	CASRPSTRGPQSPLHF	TGTGCCAGTAGACCCTCGACCAGGGGGCCTCAGTCACCCCTCCACTTT
NA	TRBD2	TRBV2	TRBJ2-2	CASSRTSGGANTGELFF	TGTGCCAGCTCGAGGACTAGCGGGGGTGCGAACACCGGGGAGCTGTTTTTT
NA	NA	TRBV7-9	TRBJ2-5	CASSSGETQYF	TGTGCCAGCAGCTCTGGGGAGACCCAGTACTTC
NA	NA	TRBV7-2	TRBJ2-5	CASSPTGRETQYF	TGTGCCAGCAGCCCGACGGGGCGCGAGACCCAGTACTTC
NA	TRBD1	TRBV2	TRBJ1-1	CASRTGLNTEAFF	TGTGCCAGCAGGACAGGGTTGAACACTGAAGCTTTCTTT
few	NA	TRBV29-1	TRBJ2-3	CSVETGIDTQYF	TGCAGCGTTGAAACGGGGATAGATACGCAGTATTTT
NA	TRBD2	TRBV5-1	TRBJ2-5	CASSHGLAGNQETQYF	TGCGCCAGCAGCCATGGACTAGCGGGGAACCAAGAGACCCAGTACTTC
NA	NA	TRBV27	TRBJ2-6	CASNPGLSSGANVLTF	TGTGCCAGCAATCCGGGTCTGTCCTCTGGGGCCAACGTCCTGACTTTC
NA	NA	TRBV20-1	TRBJ2-1	CSARERHEQFF	TGCAGTGCGAGAGAGCGCCATGAGCAGTTCTTC
NA	NA	TRBV5-1	TRBJ1-2	CASSETGTEYGYTF	TGCGCCAGCAGCGAAACCGGGACTGAGTATGGCTACACCTTC
NA	NA	TRBV29-1	TRBJ2-7	CSVRVGAHEQYF	TGCAGCGTGCGAGTGGGGGCCCACGAGCAGTACTTC
NA	TRBD1	TRBV29-1	TRBJ2-2	CSVPTGWGGELFF	TGCAGCGTCCCGACAGGGTGGGGCGGGGAGCTGTTTTTT
NA	NA	TRBV5-1	TRBJ1-2	CASSPDGERGYTF	TGCGCCAGCAGCCCCGACGGGGAGCGCGGCTACACCTTC
NA	NA	TRBV4-1	TRBJ2-7	CASSRYFREGSAYEQYF	TGCGCCAGCAGCCGCTACTTCCGTGAAGGGAGCGCATACGAGCAGTACTTC
NA	TRBD1	TRBV6-5	TRBJ1-2	CASRPTGDYGYTF	TGTGCCAGCAGGCCAACAGGGGACTATGGCTACACCTTC
NA	TRBD1	TRBV30	TRBJ1-6	CAWSHRDRENSPLHF	TGTGCCTGGAGCCACCGTGACAGGGAGAATTCACCCCTCCACTTT
NA	NA	TRBV10-3	TRBJ2-1	CAIREGPEQFF	TGTGCCATCAGGGAGGGCCCCGAGCAGTTCTTC
once	NA	TRBV19	TRBJ1-6	CASSPRDVGGTPLHF	TGTGCCAGTAGTCCAAGGGACGTCGGGGGAACACCCCTCCACTTT
NA	TRBD1	TRBV10-3	TRBJ2-5	CAISEFDRGDETQYF	TGTGCCATCAGTGAGTTTGACAGGGGCGACGAGACCCAGTACTTC
few	NA	TRBV7-2	TRBJ2-7	CASSSNRDNYEQYF	TGTGCCAGCAGCTCGAACAGGGACAACTACGAGCAGTACTTC
NA	NA	TRBV6-1	TRBJ1-4	CASSPLIREKLFF	TGTGCCAGCAGTCCCCTAATCCGGGAAAAACTGTTTTTT
NA	TRBD1	TRBV30	TRBJ2-4	CAWSLGGSKNIQYF	TGTGCCTGGAGCCTAGGGGGCTCCAAAAACATTCAGTACTTC
NA	NA	TRBV19	TRBJ2-3	CASSNAGVSTDTQYF	TGTGCCAGTAGCAACGCAGGGGTGTCGACAGATACGCAGTATTTT
NA	NA	TRBV6-5	TRBJ2-7	CASSYTLDSYEQYF	TGTGCCAGCAGTTACACCTTAGACTCCTACGAGCAGTACTTC
NA	NA	TRBV30	TRBJ1-1	CAWDPLGGTEAFF	TGTGCCTGGGACCCCCTAGGGGGAACTGAAGCTTTCTTT
NA	NA	TRBV2	TRBJ1-5	CASSEGIHQPQHF	TGTGCCAGCAGTGAGGGTATCCATCAGCCCCAGCATTTT
NA	NA	TRBV10-3	TRBJ2-7	CAISEIGSGAEQYF	TGTGCCATCAGTGAGATCGGATCCGGGGCCGAGCAGTACTTC
NA	TRBD1	TRBV30	TRBJ2-7	CAWSLRTGFSYEQYF	TGTGCCTGGAGTCTAAGGACAGGGTTCTCCTACGAGCAGTACTTC
NA	NA	TRBV9	TRBJ1-1	CASSVVAGGTEAFF	TGTGCCAGCAGCGTAGTGGCAGGCGGAACTGAAGCTTTCTTT
NA	NA	TRBV2	TRBJ2-7	CASSRRGGEYEQYF	TGTGCCAGCAGTCGCAGGGGTGGGGAGTACGAGCAGTACTTC
few	NA	TRBV15	TRBJ2-4	CATSRVIRENIQYF	TGTGCCACCAGCAGAGTTATCAGGGAAAACATTCAGTACTTC
NA	NA	TRBV27	TRBJ2-6	CASSLLSGSGANVLTF	TGTGCCAGCAGTTTATTATCGGGCTCTGGGGCCAACGTCCTGACTTTC
NA	NA	TRBV30	TRBJ2-7	CAWSPQGRSFSYEQYF	TGTGCCTGGAGCCCCCAGGGCCGTAGTTTCTCCTACGAGCAGTACTTC
few	TRBD2	TRBV29-1	TRBJ2-1	CSAASGGAKYEQFF	TGCAGCGCCGCTAGCGGGGGGGCCAAGTATGAGCAGTTCTTC
NA	NA	TRBV28	TRBJ2-6	CASRSISGANVLTF	TGTGCCAGCAGGAGTATCTCTGGGGCCAACGTCCTGACTTTC
few	NA	TRBV30	TRBJ1-1	CAWAGVSEAFF	TGTGCCTGGGCCGGGGTGTCTGAAGCTTTCTTT
few	NA	TRBV7-2	TRBJ2-3	CASSSDRGSTDTQYF	TGTGCCAGCAGCTCCGACCGGGGGAGCACAGATACGCAGTATTTT
NA	TRBD2	TRBV7-7	TRBJ2-1	CASSLAGTTNEQFF	TGTGCTAGCAGCTTAGCTGGGACTACCAATGAGCAGTTCTTC
few	NA	TRBV29-1	TRBJ1-2	CSARTSDYGYTF	TGCAGCGCTAGGACATCGGATTATGGCTACACCTTC
NA	NA	TRBV29-1	TRBJ2-4	CSVQGPALAKNIQYF	TGCAGCGTGCAGGGTCCCGCACTAGCCAAAAACATTCAGTACTTC
NA	TRBD1	TRBV2	TRBJ1-5	CASTGQGAQPQHF	TGTGCCAGCACCGGACAGGGCGCTCAGCCCCAGCATTTT
NA	TRBD2	TRBV9	TRBJ2-1	CASSVALAGGPFRLHEQFF	TGTGCCAGCAGCGTAGCTCTAGCGGGGGGGCCTTTTCGTCTACATGAGCAGTTCTTC